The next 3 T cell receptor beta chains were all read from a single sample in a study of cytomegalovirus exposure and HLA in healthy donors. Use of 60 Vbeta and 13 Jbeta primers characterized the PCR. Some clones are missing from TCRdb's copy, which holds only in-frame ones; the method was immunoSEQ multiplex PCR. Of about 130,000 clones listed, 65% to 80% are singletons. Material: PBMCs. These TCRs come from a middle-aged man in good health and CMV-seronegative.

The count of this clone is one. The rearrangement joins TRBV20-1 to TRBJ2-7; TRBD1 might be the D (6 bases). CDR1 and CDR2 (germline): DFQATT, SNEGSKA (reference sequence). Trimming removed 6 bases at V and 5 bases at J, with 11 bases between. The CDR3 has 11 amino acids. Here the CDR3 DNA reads TGCAGTGCGGGGACAACCCACGAGCAGTACTTC. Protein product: CSAGTTHEQYF.

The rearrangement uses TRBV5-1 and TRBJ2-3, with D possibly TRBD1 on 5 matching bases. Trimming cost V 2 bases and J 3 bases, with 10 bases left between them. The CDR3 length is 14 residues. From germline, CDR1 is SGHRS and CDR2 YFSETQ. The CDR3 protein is CASSLPGSTDTQYF. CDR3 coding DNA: TGCGCCAGCAGCTTACCAGGGTCGACAGATACGCAGTATTTT.

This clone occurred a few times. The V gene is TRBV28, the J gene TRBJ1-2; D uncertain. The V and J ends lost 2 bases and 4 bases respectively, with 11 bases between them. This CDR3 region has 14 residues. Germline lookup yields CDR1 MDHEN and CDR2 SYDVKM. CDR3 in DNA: TGTGCCAGCAGTTTAAGCGCTGCGCCCTATGGCTACACCTTC. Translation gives CASSLSAAPYGYTF.